The rows below give T cell receptor beta chains drawn from one sample of a study of patients and donors after allogeneic stem cell transplantation. TCRdb independently ran MiXCR on the RT-PCR reads; one entry per CDR3 protein. The sample yields about 160,000 distinct CDR3 sequences, roughly 22% seen once. Material for sequencing was blood, either unsorted or a sorted T cell fraction (not recorded which). The source of these receptors is a human donor who was either an allogeneic HSCT recipient or a stem cell or donor lymphocyte infusion donor (not recorded which). It is not recorded whose cells these are; they may come from a transplant donor. Each CDR3 is given with its conserved first and last residue. Each record gives: V gene, J gene, clone size, D gene, CDR3 protein, CDR3 DNA. The D gene is left open where the match is weak. Size is stated for part of the rows, as once, few or many counts, or as a class when the clone is expanded.

>TRBV5-1|TRBJ1-2|many|.
CASSSDLESHGYTF
TGCGCCAGCAGCTCCGACCTAGAATCCCATGGCTACACCTTC
>TRBV5-1|TRBJ2-2|.|.
CASNLVYERSGELFF
TGCGCCAGCAACTTGGTCTACGAGAGATCCGGGGAGCTGTTTTTT
>TRBV12-3/TRBV12-4|TRBJ1-2|few|.
CASSFQPFGGYTF
TGTGCCAGCAGTTTTCAACCGTTTGGTGGCTACACCTTC
>TRBV5-1|TRBJ2-5|.|.
CASSLEQETQYF
TGCGCCAGCAGCCTTGAACAAGAGACCCAGTACTTC
>TRBV20-1|TRBJ2-4|few|.
CSATVHGAVQYF
TGCAGTGCTACAGTTCACGGGGCCGTTCAGTACTTC
>TRBV7-9|TRBJ1-1|.|.
CASSLQGIEEAFF
TGTGCCAGCAGCTTACAGGGTATAGAGGAAGCTTTCTTT
>TRBV13|TRBJ1-1|few|.
CASTYRDSPRTEAFF
TGTGCCAGCACCTATCGGGACTCCCCGAGAACTGAAGCTTTCTTT
>TRBV20-1|TRBJ2-3|.|.
CSAPRGWSTDTQYF
TGCAGCGCACCGAGAGGATGGAGCACAGATACGCAGTATTTT
>TRBV6-5|TRBJ1-3|few|.
CASSSEGLSGNTIYF
TGTGCCAGCAGTTCCGAGGGGTTGAGTGGAAACACCATATATTTT
>TRBV14|TRBJ2-3|few|.
CASSHDTGTWTADTQYF
TGTGCCAGCAGCCATGATACCGGGACCTGGACAGCAGATACGCAGTATTTT
>TRBV7-6|TRBJ2-1|.|TRBD2
CASSLEVGLLEQLF
TGTGCCAGCAGCTTAGAGGTGGGACTACTTGAGCAGCTCTTC
>TRBV6-6|TRBJ2-2|.|TRBD2
CASSLLAVEGELFF
TGTGCCAGCAGTCTACTAGCGGTCGAGGGGGAGCTGTTTTTT
>TRBV6-5|TRBJ1-5|few|.
CASSPWTVTLLSNQPQHF
TGTGCCAGCAGTCCCTGGACAGTCACCCTCCTTAGCAATCAGCCCCAGCATTTT
>TRBV20-1|TRBJ1-3|many|.
CSARGPGDGNTIYF
TGCAGTGCTAGAGGTCCAGGGGACGGAAACACCATATATTTT
>TRBV11-2|TRBJ1-1|.|.
CASSLGLRRNTEAFF
TGTGCCAGCAGCTTAGGGCTACGGCGGAACACTGAAGCTTTCTTT
>TRBV11-3|TRBJ2-1|.|.
CASSLGSRVYSSYNEQFF
TGTGCCAGCAGCCTAGGGTCTAGGGTTTACAGCTCCTACAATGAGCAGTTCTTC
>TRBV5-1|TRBJ2-3|.|.
CASSLGQGTLSPTDTQYF
TGCGCCAGCAGCTTGGGGCAGGGCACTCTTTCACCCACAGATACGCAGTATTTT
>TRBV29-1|TRBJ2-5|few|.
CSVELANLVETQYF
TGCAGCGTTGAACTAGCCAACCTTGTGGAGACCCAGTACTTC
>TRBV6-2/TRBV6-3|TRBJ2-7|few|.
CASSYYSDSYEQYF
TGTGCCAGCAGTTACTATTCGGACTCCTACGAGCAGTACTTC
>TRBV29-1|TRBJ1-3|.|TRBD1
CSVEDLRGGDGNTIYF
TGCAGCGTTGAAGATCTTCGAGGGGGCGACGGAAACACCATATATTTT
>TRBV12-3/TRBV12-4|TRBJ2-7|few|.
CASSLQGPTAF
TGTGCCAGCAGTTTACAGGGTCCTACCGCTTTC
>TRBV5-1|TRBJ1-4|.|.
CASSFNGKLFF
TGCGCCAGCAGCTTCAATGGGAAACTGTTTTTT
>TRBV6-5|TRBJ2-5|.|.
CASSPNRETQYF
TGTGCCAGCAGCCCAAACCGGGAGACCCAGTACTTC
>TRBV20-1|TRBJ1-3|.|TRBD1
CSARTGQAGNTIYF
TGCAGTGCTCGGACAGGACAGGCTGGAAACACCATATATTTT
>TRBV7-9|TRBJ2-3|.|TRBD2
CASSLFWTSGFTDTQYF
TGTGCCAGCAGCTTATTCTGGACTAGCGGCTTCACAGATACGCAGTATTTT
>TRBV20-1|TRBJ2-7|few|TRBD2
CSARDASGTSYEQYF
TGCAGTGCTAGAGACGCTAGCGGGACCTCCTACGAGCAGTACTTC
>TRBV7-2|TRBJ2-1|few|TRBD2
CASSLVAGVREQFF
TGTGCCAGCAGCTTAGTGGCGGGAGTGCGAGAGCAGTTCTTC
>TRBV15|TRBJ1-1|few|.
CATSTAGVGTEAFF
TGTGCCACCAGCACCGCGGGGGTTGGGACTGAAGCTTTCTTT
>TRBV20-1|TRBJ1-1|.|TRBD1
CSASDRATEAFF
TGCAGTGCAAGCGACAGGGCTACTGAAGCTTTCTTT
>TRBV5-1|TRBJ2-2|.|TRBD2
CASSSLLAGRIGTGELFF
TGCGCCAGCAGCTCGCTCCTAGCGGGGAGGATAGGAACCGGGGAGCTGTTTTTT
>TRBV5-1|TRBJ2-7|.|TRBD1
CASSQGTGYEQYF
TGCGCCAGCAGCCAGGGGACAGGGTACGAGCAGTACTTC
>TRBV3-1|TRBJ2-1|.|.
CASSRSESSYNEQFF
TGTGCCAGCAGCCGAAGCGAGAGCTCCTACAATGAGCAGTTCTTC
>TRBV20-1|TRBJ1-2|.|TRBD1
CSANRGNGYTF
TGCAGTGCTAACAGGGGCAATGGCTACACCTTC
>TRBV10-3|TRBJ2-1|few|TRBD2
CAISGLAGVSDEQFF
TGTGCCATCAGTGGGCTGGCGGGAGTATCCGATGAGCAGTTCTTC
>TRBV10-3|TRBJ1-2|few|.
CAISEDRQYGYTF
TGTGCCATCAGTGAGGACAGACAGTATGGCTACACCTTC